This T cell receptor beta chain was sequenced in a study of CD8 T cells in Susac syndrome. Study outcomes and limitations: Clonal expansion was absent from the CD4+ T cell repertoires in Susac syndrome.

This CDR3 is 15 amino acids long. The germline CDR1 and CDR2 sequences are SSHAT and FNYEAQ (reference sequence). As regards this clonotype: Antigen specificity is unknown. One junction end does not reproduce the germline sequence, and a read error may be involved.

TCR beta sequencing covered blood CD8+ and CD4+ T cells. Reverse transcription of roughly 0.45 to 1 ug RNA used random hexamers. Via MiXCR, TCRdb re-called the immunoSEQ multiplex PCR reads, giving one row per CDR3 protein. Of about 240,000 distinct CDR3 sequences listed, almost 97% were seen once; the top ten hold around 0.1%. The sequence was collected from a human donor with Susac syndrome. Sequences were obtained from CD4+ T cells from PBMCs. This chain connects TRBV7-7 to TRBJ1-4; D possibly corresponds to TRBD1 (5 bases). The CDR3 spells CASSAYTGVGEKLFF. CDR3 coding DNA: TGTGCTAGCAGCGCCTATACGGGGGTGGGTGAAAAACTGTTTTTT.